These 12 T cell receptor beta chains were all obtained from the same sample, sequenced in a study of CD8 T cells in ankylosing spondylitis. TCRdb re-derived calls from the 5' RACE reads in MiXCR, one entry per CDR3 protein. The sample contains around 130,000 distinct CDR3 sequences, around 9% of which appear only once. The sample consisted of blood, either unsorted or a sorted T cell fraction (not recorded which). All receptors derive from a male donor with ankylosing spondylitis or in good health (not recorded which).

This chain uses TRBV10-3 with TRBJ1-1; the D is unclear. This CDR3 is built from 15 residues. Germline loops: CDR1 ENHRY, CDR2 SYGVKD. Trimming removed 0 bases from V and 1 base from J, with 9 bases in between. The CDR3 sequence: CAISESPKQNTEAFF. The CDR3 coding sequence is TGTGCCATCAGTGAGTCGCCGAAACAGAACACTGAAGCTTTCTTT.

This clonotype was seen at least ten times. This rearrangement joins TRBV5-6 to TRBJ2-2; 12 bases are a match to TRBD2. The CDR3 extends over 16 amino acids. The germline CDR1 and CDR2 sequences are SGHDT and YYEEEE. Trimming cost V 4 bases and J 7 bases; bases outside gene matches: 8. The CDR3 is CASSTQTSGRVGELFF. As DNA, the CDR3 is TGTGCCAGCAGCACTCAGACTAGCGGGAGAGTCGGGGAGCTGTTTTTT.

This clonotype has ten or more counts. The chain is built from TRBV2 and TRBJ2-3, with D unclear. The CDR3 covers 15 residues. CDR1 is SNHLY, CDR2 FYNNEI, per germline. V was trimmed by 7 bases and J by 0 bases, leaving 14 bases between them. The CDR3 bases are TGTGCCAGCACCTCTGGTGGCCTGAGCACAGATACGCAGTATTTT. This sequence encodes CASTSGGLSTDTQYF.

This clonotype was seen ten or more times. The chain couples TRBV7-9 to TRBJ2-3; 7 bases line up with TRBD2. CDR1 is SEHNR, CDR2 FQNEAQ, per germline (reference sequence). This CDR3 has 16 residues. V was pared by 5 bases and J by 4 bases, with 12 bases of the junction left unmatched. Here the CDR3 reads CASSLRLAGEADTQYF. CDR3 nucleotides: TGTGCCAGCAGCCTCCGTCTTGCGGGAGAAGCAGATACGCAGTATTTT.

This clonotype was counted between two and nine times. V is TRBV4-3 and J is TRBJ2-1; 10 bases fit TRBD1. The length of the CDR3 is 15 residues. Per germline, CDR1 LGHNA and CDR2 YSLEER. Trimming removed 0 bases from V and 10 bases from J; junction bases left unmatched: 6. CDR3: CASSQEPGQGLEQFF. CDR3 bases: TGCGCCAGCAGCCAAGAGCCGGGACAGGGGCTCGAGCAGTTCTTC.

The V and J genes are TRBV20-1 and TRBJ2-7, with D tentatively TRBD2 (6 bases). The CDR3 is made up of 14 amino acids. With 5 bases removed from V and 4 bases from J, the gap between germline ends came to 18 bases. Germline loops: CDR1 DFQATT, CDR2 SNEGSKA (reference sequence). The CDR3 bases are TGCAGTGCTGACCGAGACGGGAGTACATACGAGCAGTACTTC. It is translated as CSADRDGSTYEQYF.

This clonotype was recorded many times. V gene TRBV29-1 combines with J gene TRBJ2-5, with D uncertain. CDR3 length: 12 amino acids. V gave up 1 base and J gave up 5 bases, with 8 bases separating them. CDR1 and CDR2 from the germline V gene are SQVTM and ANQGSEA. In DNA form, the CDR3 reads TGCAGCGTTGAAGGAGGCAGGGAGACCCAGTACTTC. It is translated as CSVEGGRETQYF.

There are many counts of this clonotype. V is TRBV6-2 or TRBV6-3 and J is TRBJ2-3, with TRBD2 matching over 8 bases. Germline values: CDR1 MNHEY, CDR2 SVGEGT. The CDR3 runs 15 residues. V lost 7 bases and J lost 7; bases outside the gene matches: 13. CDR3: CASKVSGLGGNTQYF. CDR3 nucleotides: TGTGCCAGCAAGGTCTCGGGACTAGGAGGAAATACGCAGTATTTT.

This clonotype was seen repeatedly, ten times or more. CDR3 in amino acids: CASSLYSGELFF. DNA for the CDR3: TGTGCCAGCAGTTTATACTCCGGGGAGCTGTTTTTT. The rearrangement joins TRBV12-3 or TRBV12-4 to TRBJ2-2; D unclear. Trimming stripped 2 bases from V and 6 bases from J, with 4 bases between. This CDR3 is built from 12 residues.

This clonotype was detected ten times or more. DNA of the CDR3: TGTGCCAGCAGCCAAACTAGCGTCGGGGAGCTGTTTTTT. It yields the protein CASSQTSVGELFF. The chain has TRBV11-2 and TRBJ2-2, with 7 nucleotides matching TRBD2. Unmatched junction bases numbered 4, after V lost 5 bases and J lost 7 bases. Germline values: CDR1 SGHAT, CDR2 FQNNGV. The CDR3 is 13 residues long. The full variable domain, completed using reference TRBV11-2 and TRBJ2-2, is EAGVAQSPRYKIIEKRQSVAFWCNPISGHATLYWYQQILGQGPKLLIQFQNNGVVDDSQLPKDRFSAERLKGVDSTLKIQPAKLEDSAVYLCASSQTSVGELFFGEGSRLTVL.

The chain carries TRBV20-1 and TRBJ2-7; no definite D call. The V gene's germline CDR1 is DFQATT and CDR2 SNEGSKA (reference sequence). V dropped 0 bases and J dropped 4 bases, with 10 bases sitting between them. This CDR3 has 13 residues. In DNA, the CDR3 is TGCAGTGCTAGAGATACCCTAGAGTACGAGCAGTACTTC. It specifies CSARDTLEYEQYF.

This clonotype was observed many times. The chain recombines TRBV20-1 with TRBJ2-1; tentatively, D is TRBD1 or TRBD2 (5 bases each). V dropped 3 bases and J dropped 6 bases, with 9 bases sitting between them. This CDR3 contains 12 residues. Germline CDR1 is DFQATT and CDR2 is SNEGSKA (reference sequence). The CDR3 spells CSARGRINEQFF. DNA for the CDR3: TGCAGTGCTAGGGGACGGATCAATGAGCAGTTCTTC.